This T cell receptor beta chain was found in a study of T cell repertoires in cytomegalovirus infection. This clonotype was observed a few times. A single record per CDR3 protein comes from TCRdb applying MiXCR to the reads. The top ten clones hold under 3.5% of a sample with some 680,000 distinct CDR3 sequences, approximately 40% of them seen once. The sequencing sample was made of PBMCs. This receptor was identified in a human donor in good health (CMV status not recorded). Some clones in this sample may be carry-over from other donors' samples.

CDR3 protein: CASSGGGRAEQYF. CDR3 coding DNA: TGTGCCAGCAGTGGGGGGGGAAGGGCCGAGCAGTACTTC. The gene calls are TRBV28 and TRBJ2-7; 7 positions agree with TRBD2. Germline CDR1 is MDHEN and CDR2 is SYDVKM. Trimming removed 5 bases from V and 6 bases from J; junction bases left unmatched: 7. The CDR3 sequence is 13 residues long.